The T cell receptor (beta chain) described here comes from a study of OX40 agonist ivuxolimab in advanced cancers. CDR3 length: 15 residues. Germline-derived CDR1 and CDR2 are SEHNR and FQNEAQ (reference sequence). V shed 4 bases, J shed 4 bases, and the junction held 8 bases outside the gene matches. The cohort excluded patients with autoimmune disease history or systemic immunosuppression. Clones were read by immunoSEQ multiplex PCR, and TCRdb kept only the in-frame ones, dropping some. The sample lists 54,000 or so clones, 84% occurring once. The source material was CD4+ or CD8+ T cells sorted from blood, sampled in a trial of the OX40 agonist ivuxolimab. This chain links TRBV7-9 with TRBJ2-7, with 9 bases aligning to TRBD1. The receptor comes from an adult with an advanced solid tumor such as melanoma, head and neck, liver or kidney cancer. The CDR3 spells CASSSGQGRLYEQYF. DNA of the CDR3: TGTGCCAGCAGCTCCGGACAGGGGAGGTTGTACGAGCAGTACTTC.